This TCR beta chain originates from a study of regulatory T cells in long-lasting Graves disease. Findings and caveats of the study: Newly diagnosed Graves' patients had higher TCR diversity than persistent ones.

Building the TCR beta libraries relied on iRepertoire HTBI primers, and CDR3 regions underwent Arm-PCR. TCRdb re-analysed the multiplex PCR reads in MiXCR, keeping a single row per CDR3 protein. The table shows almost 450,000 distinct CDR3 sequences, with less than 20% occurring only once. The CDR3 is 16 residues long. V lost 7 bases and J lost 0, with 17 bases in between. CDR1 is SNHLY and CDR2 is FYNNEI in the germline V gene. Time point denoted: newly diagnosed GD, antithyroid drugs for less than 3 months. RNA isolated from PBMCs was used to make the TCR library. This clonotype was detected many times. Its antigen is not identified. The data were also submitted as part of a second study, on T cells in Graves' hyperthyroidism and ophthalmopathy. That investigation notes: Stable Graves' hyperthyroidism meant no ophthalmopathy progression within 18 months. Using the HTBI primer set, a first-round RT-PCR was run on the TCR CDR3.

J is TRBJ2-3 and V is TRBV2; tentative D call: TRBD1 (6 bases). The sequenced sample was peripheral blood mononuclear cells (PBMCs), obtained at new diagnosis, from a patient treated with antithyroid drugs. The sequence was collected from a woman in her 30s with Graves disease. The DNA for the CDR3 is TGTGCCAGCAATGTCTTCGGGACAACTAGCACAGATACGCAGTATTTT. It translates to CASNVFGTTSTDTQYF.